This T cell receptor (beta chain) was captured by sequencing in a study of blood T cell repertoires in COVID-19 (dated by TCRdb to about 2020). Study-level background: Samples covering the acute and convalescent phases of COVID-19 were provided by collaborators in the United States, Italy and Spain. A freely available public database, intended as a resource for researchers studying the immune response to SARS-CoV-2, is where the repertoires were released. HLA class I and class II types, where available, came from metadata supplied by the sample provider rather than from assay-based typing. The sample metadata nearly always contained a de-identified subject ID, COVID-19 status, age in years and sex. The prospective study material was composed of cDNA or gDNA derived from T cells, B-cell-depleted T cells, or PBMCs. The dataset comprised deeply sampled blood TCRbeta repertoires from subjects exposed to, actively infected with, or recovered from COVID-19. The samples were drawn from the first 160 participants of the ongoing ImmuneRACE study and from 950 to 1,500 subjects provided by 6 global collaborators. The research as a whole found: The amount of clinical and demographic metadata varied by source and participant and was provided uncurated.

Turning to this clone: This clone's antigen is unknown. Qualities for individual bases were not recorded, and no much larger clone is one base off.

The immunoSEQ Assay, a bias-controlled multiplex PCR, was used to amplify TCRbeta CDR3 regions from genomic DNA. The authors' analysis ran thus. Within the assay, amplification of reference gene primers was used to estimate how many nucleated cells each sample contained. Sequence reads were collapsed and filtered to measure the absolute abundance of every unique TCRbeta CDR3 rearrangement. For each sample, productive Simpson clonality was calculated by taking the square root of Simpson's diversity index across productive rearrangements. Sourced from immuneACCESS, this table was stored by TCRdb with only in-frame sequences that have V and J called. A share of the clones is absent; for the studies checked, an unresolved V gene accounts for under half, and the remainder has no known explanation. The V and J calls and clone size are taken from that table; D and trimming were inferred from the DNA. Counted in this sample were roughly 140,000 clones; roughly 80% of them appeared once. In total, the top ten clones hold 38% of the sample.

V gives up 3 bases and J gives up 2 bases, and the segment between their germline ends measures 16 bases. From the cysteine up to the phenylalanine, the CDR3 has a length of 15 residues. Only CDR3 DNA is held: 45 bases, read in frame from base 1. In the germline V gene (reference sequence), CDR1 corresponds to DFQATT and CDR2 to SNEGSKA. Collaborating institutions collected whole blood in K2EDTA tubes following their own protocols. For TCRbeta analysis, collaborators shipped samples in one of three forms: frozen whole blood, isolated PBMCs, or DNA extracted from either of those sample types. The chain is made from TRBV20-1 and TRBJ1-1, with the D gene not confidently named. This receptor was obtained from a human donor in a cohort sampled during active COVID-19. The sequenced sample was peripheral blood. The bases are TGCAGTGCTAGTGCCGTGTCGCGTCCTAACACTGAAGCTTTCTTT. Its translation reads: CSASAVSRPNTEAFF.